Following are 13 T cell receptor beta chains from one sample sequenced in a study of response to subunit inactivated influenza vaccine. One entry per CDR3 protein, called by TCRdb with MiXCR from the RT-PCR reads. The table includes 450,000 to 600,000 distinct CDR3 sequences, about 7.2% detected once. The starting material was PBMCs from blood, obtained roughly 24 months after vaccination. These receptor sequences come from a man between 50 and 69 years old who received an inactivated influenza vaccine.

This clonotype has only a few counts. The chain links TRBV11-1 to TRBJ2-1; D may be TRBD1 (5 bases). CDR3 size: 15 residues. V was shortened by 5 bases and J by 10 bases, with 21 bases between the two germline ends. Germline values: CDR1 SGHAT, CDR2 FQDESV (reference sequence). CDR3 region: CASSRVGTYRIEQFF. The CDR3 DNA reads TGTGCCAGCAGCAGAGTCGGAACCTACAGGATCGAGCAGTTCTTC. The full variable domain, rest sourced from reference TRBV11-1 and TRBJ2-1, is EAEVAQSPRYKITEKSQAVAFWCDPISGHATLYWYRQILGQGPELLVQFQDESVVDDSQLPKDRFSAERLKGVDSTLKIQPAELGDSAMYLCASSRVGTYRIEQFFGPGTRLTVL.

The chain is built from TRBV3-1 and TRBJ2-7, with D tentatively TRBD1 or TRBD2 (5 bases each). Between the trimmed V and J ends, which lost 0 bases and 2 bases, there was a span of 17 bases. The CDR3 covers 17 residues. The germline CDR1 and CDR2 sequences are LGHDT and YNNKEL (reference sequence). CDR3 bases: TGTGCCAGCAGCCAAGAGGACGGGACGGTGGGCCCCTACGAGCAGTACTTC. Translated: CASSQEDGTVGPYEQYF.

This clonotype has a handful of counts. The chain links TRBV20-1 to TRBJ2-1; 11 bases map to TRBD2. J was trimmed by 5 bases and V by 2 bases; bases with no gene match: 5. The length of the CDR3 is 15 residues. Germline-derived CDR1 and CDR2 are DFQATT and SNEGSKA (reference sequence). The CDR3 nucleotides are TGCAGTGCTAGACGGGCGGGACTAGCGGACAATGAGCAGTTCTTC. It is translated as CSARRAGLADNEQFF.

The V gene is TRBV6-2 or TRBV6-3, the J gene TRBJ2-7; D possibly uses TRBD1 or TRBD2 (5 bases each). Trimming took 6 bases from V and 2 from J, leaving 14 bases between them. From germline, CDR1 is MNHEY and CDR2 SVGEGT. The CDR3 totals 14 residues. The CDR3 coding sequence is TGTGCCAGCAGGGGACCGGATCTAACCTACGAGCAGTACTTC. It specifies CASRGPDLTYEQYF.

This clonotype occurred many times. This rearrangement joins TRBV5-1 to TRBJ2-7; D gene ambiguous. Germline CDR1 reads SGHRS; CDR2 reads YFSETQ. V shed 1 base and J shed 0 bases, with 11 bases lying between them. CDR3 length equals 15 residues. CDR3 sequence reads: CASSLLPESSYEQYF. The CDR3 nucleotides are TGCGCCAGCAGCTTGTTGCCAGAGAGCTCCTACGAGCAGTACTTC. Full variable domain (rest looked up from reference TRBV5-1 and TRBJ2-7): KAGVTQTPRYLIKTRGQQVTLSCSPISGHRSVSWYQQTPGQGLQFLFEYFSETQRNKGNFPGRFSGRQFSNSRSEMNVSTLELGDSALYLCASSLLPESSYEQYFGPGTRLTVT.

This clonotype was seen a few times. This chain uses TRBV28 with TRBJ2-5; 8 nucleotides match TRBD1. CDR1 and CDR2 (germline): MDHEN, SYDVKM. The CDR3 covers 16 residues. J gave up 2 bases and V 6 bases, and 11 bases lay outside the gene matches. CDR3 sequence: CASSQGASAWQETQYF. DNA of the CDR3: TGTGCCAGCAGCCAGGGGGCCTCCGCATGGCAAGAGACCCAGTACTTC.

The chain employs TRBV20-1 and TRBJ2-7; 7 bases align to TRBD1. V gave up 3 bases and J gave up 2 bases; unmatched junction bases: 7. Germline V gene sequence: CDR1 DFQATT, CDR2 SNEGSKA (reference sequence). The length of the CDR3 is 14 residues. CDR3 nucleotides: TGCAGTGCTAGCCTGGGACAGTCCACCTACGAGCAGTACTTC. The encoded protein is CSASLGQSTYEQYF.

There are a few counts of this clonotype. The genes are TRBV5-1 and TRBJ2-1; maybe TRBD2 (5 bases). There are 15 residues in the CDR3. Germline V gene lookup returns CDR1 SGHRS and CDR2 YFSETQ. Trimming took off 1 base at V and 9 bases at J, with 17 bases between the two ends. CDR3 nucleotide sequence: TGCGCCAGCAGCTTGTGGGCGAGGGAGAATCTTGAGCAGTTCTTC. Amino acid sequence: CASSLWARENLEQFF.

This clonotype was detected a few times. The DNA of the CDR3 is TGTGCCAGCAGTCCCCACTCGGACAGGTTTACAGATACGCAGTATTTT. This translates into CASSPHSDRFTDTQYF. The J gene is TRBJ2-3, the V gene TRBV2; 7 positions match TRBD1. Germline V gene lookup returns CDR1 SNHLY and CDR2 FYNNEI. This CDR3 spans 16 amino acids. Trimming removed 5 bases from V and 3 bases from J; junction bases left unmatched: 11.

This clonotype has just a few counts. V and J are TRBV7-9 and TRBJ2-1; 8 bases map to TRBD2. CDR3 length: 15 residues. Germline V gene data show CDR1 as SEHNR and CDR2 as FQNEAQ (reference sequence). V lost 4 bases to trimming and J lost 7 bases; unmatched junction nucleotides: 9. The DNA of the CDR3 is TGTGCCAGCAGCTATACAGCGGGAGTGGTAAATGAGCAGTTCTTC. This codes for CASSYTAGVVNEQFF.

This clonotype occurred many times. CDR3 region: CASSRRLAGDNEQFF. DNA of the CDR3: TGTGCCAGCAGCCGCCGACTAGCGGGCGACAATGAGCAGTTCTTC. This chain connects TRBV4-2 to TRBJ2-1; 10 bases line up with TRBD2. Germline V gene lookup returns CDR1 LGHNA and CDR2 YNFKEQ. The CDR3 totals 15 residues. V trimming: 4 bases; J trimming: 5 bases; junction bases outside the gene matches: 5.

The chain couples TRBV4-3 to TRBJ2-3; D is unresolved. The CDR3 extends over 16 amino acids. The V end lost 0 bases, the J end lost 1 base, and 11 bases lay between the germline ends. Germline values: CDR1 LGHNA, CDR2 YSLEER. In DNA, the CDR3 is TGCGCCAGCAGCCAAGAAGTAACCTACGGCACAGATACGCAGTATTTT. Residues: CASSQEVTYGTDTQYF.

This clonotype was counted between two and nine times. The V gene is TRBV7-2, the J gene TRBJ2-5; tentative D call: TRBD1 (5 bases). The CDR3 loop spans 16 amino acids. Germline V gene sequence: CDR1 SGHTA, CDR2 FQGNSA. With 5 bases removed from V and 1 base from J, the gap between germline ends came to 17 bases. DNA of the CDR3: TGTGCCAGCAGCCCCAGCTATGGACACCTCCAAGAGACCCAGTACTTC. It is translated as CASSPSYGHLQETQYF.